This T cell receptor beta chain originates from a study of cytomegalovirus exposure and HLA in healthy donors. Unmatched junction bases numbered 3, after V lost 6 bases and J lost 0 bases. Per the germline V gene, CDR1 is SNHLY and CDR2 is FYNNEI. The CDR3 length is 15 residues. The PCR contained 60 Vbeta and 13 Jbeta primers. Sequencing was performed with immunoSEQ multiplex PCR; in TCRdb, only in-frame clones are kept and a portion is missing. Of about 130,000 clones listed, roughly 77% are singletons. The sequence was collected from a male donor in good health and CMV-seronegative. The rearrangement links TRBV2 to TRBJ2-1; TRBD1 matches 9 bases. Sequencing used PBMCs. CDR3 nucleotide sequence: TGTGCCAGCAGGGAGGACAGGGGCTCCTACAATGAGCAGTTCTTC. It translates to CASREDRGSYNEQFF.